This TCR beta chain stems from a study of cytomegalovirus exposure and HLA in healthy donors. Study-wide findings and caveats: Rarity marked most TCR sequences, yet some public TCRs occurred in many donors.

Concerning this clone itself: The antigen is not known.

The PCR made use of 60 Vbeta and 13 Jbeta primers. Sequencing used immunoSEQ multiplex PCR; TCRdb keeps in-frame clones, though not all of them. Of approximately 100,000 clones in the sample, about 83% are singletons; the top ten hold approximately 2.4%. The clonotype originates from a female donor in good health and CMV-seronegative. The sequenced sample was PBMCs.

As DNA, the CDR3 is TGTGCCAGCAGTGAAAGGGTGACAGGACATTATGGCTACACCTTC. Residues: CASSERVTGHYGYTF. The chain has TRBV6-1 and TRBJ1-2, with D perhaps matching TRBD1 (6 bases). Trimming stripped 2 bases from V and 5 bases from J, with 15 bases between. The CDR3 runs 15 residues. Germline assignment: CDR1 MNHNS and CDR2 SASEGT.